This TCR beta chain was sequenced in a study of T-cell memory formation after mild COVID-19. MiXCR, run by TCRdb on the 5' RACE reads, gives a single entry per CDR3 protein. The sample lists about 210,000 distinct CDR3 sequences; more than 25% were seen once. This CDR3 spans 16 amino acids. Germline trimming cut 3 bases from V and 1 base from J; bases unmatched to any gene: 7. The germline V gene has CDR1 SGHTA and CDR2 FQGNSA. The source is an adult woman who had mild COVID-19 (a few samples of this study predate the infection). Cell type and time point are not known. The J gene is TRBJ1-1, the V gene TRBV7-2; 8 nucleotides agree with TRBD1. Material for sequencing was PBMCs or a T cell subset sorted from them (not recorded which). DNA of the CDR3: TGTGCCAGCAGCTTGGGCCGGACAGGGAGGAACACTGAAGCTTTCTTT. It is translated as CASSLGRTGRNTEAFF. The full variable domain, with the rest looked up from reference TRBV7-2 and TRBJ1-1, is GAGVSQSPSNKVTEKGKDVELRCDPISGHTALYWYRQSLGQGLEFLIYFQGNSAPDKSGLPSDRFSAERTGGSVSTLTIQRTQQEDSAVYLCASSLGRTGRNTEAFFGQGTRLTVV.